The TCR beta chain described here comes from a study of blood T cell repertoires in COVID-19. Overall study: Sample material is recorded as cDNA or gDNA derived from T cells, B-cell-depleted T cells, or PBMCs.

Each participant's cohort was designated according to participant-reported clinical history. As regards this clone: Distinct nucleotide sequences in the sample also encode this CDR3.

Trimming took 1 base from V and 2 from J, leaving 8 bases between them. CDR1 is LNHDA, CDR2 SQIVND, per germline (reference sequence). The CDR3 totals 14 residues. Data came from immunoSEQ multiplex PCR; TCRdb stores just in-frame clones and leaves some out. This sample has under 250,000 clones, with approximately 92% found just once. The J gene is TRBJ1-1, the V gene TRBV19; D remains ambiguous. Material: PBMCs or T cells enriched from blood (not recorded which). This TCR came from a woman younger than 35 in a cohort exposed to, infected with or recovered from COVID-19 (not recorded which). The CDR3 region is CASSIVAGNTEAFF. The CDR3, as DNA: TGTGCCAGTAGTATAGTAGCGGGTAACACTGAAGCTTTCTTT.